This T cell receptor beta chain came from a study of T-cell memory formation after mild COVID-19. To note about this clonotype: Its antigen is currently unknown.

Overall study findings and caveats: Clones that shrank (day 15 to 85) were balanced CD4/CD8, whereas later expanders leaned CD4+. The main location of contracting CD4+ clones was CM and EM, and that of contracting CD8+ clones was EMRA.

CDR3 length equals 15 residues. The germline V gene has CDR1 SGHNT and CDR2 YYREEE (reference sequence). V was pared by 6 bases and J by 5 bases, with 11 bases of the junction left unmatched. TCRdb passed the 5' RACE reads through MiXCR, listing each CDR3 protein once. The repertoire holds hundreds of thousands of distinct CDR3 sequences, with around 28% as singletons. The receptor was derived from an adult woman who had mild COVID-19 (a few samples of this study predate the infection). Cell type and time point are not known. This sequence joins TRBV5-4 and TRBJ2-1; TRBD2 matches at 7 bases. Material for sequencing was PBMCs or a T cell subset sorted from them (not recorded which). The CDR3: CASTMQLASNNEQFF. DNA for the CDR3: TGTGCCAGCACTATGCAACTAGCGTCCAACAATGAGCAGTTCTTC.